This is a list of T cell receptor beta chains from one sample in a study of cytomegalovirus exposure and HLA in healthy donors. Using immunoSEQ multiplex PCR, the repertoire was profiled, and TCRdb retains in-frame clones only, with some absent. The sample table includes roughly 120,000 clones. The sequencing input was PBMCs. All receptors derive from a man aged 40-50 years in good health and CMV-seronegative. CDR3s include the opening cysteine and the closing phenylalanine or tryptophan. Each record gives: J gene, V gene, D gene, CDR3 length, CDR3 protein, CDR3 DNA. The D gene is left open where the match is weak.

j_call: TRBJ1-1; v_call: TRBV5-5; d_call: TRBD1; cdr3_length: 14; cdr3_aa: CASSMTGTNTEAFF; cdr3_nt: TGTGCCAGCAGCATGACAGGGACCAACACTGAAGCTTTCTTT
j_call: TRBJ1-1; v_call: TRBV13; d_call: TRBD1; cdr3_length: 15; cdr3_aa: CASSFRDRVNTEAFF; cdr3_nt: TGTGCCAGCAGCTTTAGGGACAGGGTGAACACTGAAGCTTTCTTT
j_call: TRBJ2-3; v_call: TRBV6-6; d_call: TRBD1; cdr3_length: 13; cdr3_aa: CASSGQGTDTQYF; cdr3_nt: TGTGCCAGCAGCGGACAGGGAACAGATACGCAGTATTTT
j_call: TRBJ1-2; v_call: TRBV19; d_call: TRBD1; cdr3_length: 16; cdr3_aa: CASSTPGQALHYGYTF; cdr3_nt: TGTGCTAGTAGTACTCCGGGACAGGCCCTTCACTATGGCTACACCTTC
j_call: TRBJ1-4; v_call: TRBV2; d_call: -; cdr3_length: 14; cdr3_aa: CASRGRATNEKLFF; cdr3_nt: TGTGCCAGCAGGGGGAGAGCAACTAATGAAAAACTGTTTTTT
j_call: TRBJ2-7; v_call: TRBV11-2; d_call: -; cdr3_length: 16; cdr3_aa: CASSSAGSFGFHEQYF; cdr3_nt: TGTGCCAGCAGCTCCGCGGGTAGCTTCGGGTTCCACGAGCAGTACTTC
j_call: TRBJ2-3; v_call: TRBV10-3; d_call: TRBD1; cdr3_length: 15; cdr3_aa: CAISEGQGSTDTQYF; cdr3_nt: TGTGCCATCAGTGAAGGACAGGGGAGCACAGATACGCAGTATTTT
j_call: TRBJ2-3; v_call: TRBV7-8; d_call: TRBD2; cdr3_length: 18; cdr3_aa: CASSHYWTSGRYTDTQYF; cdr3_nt: TGTGCCAGCAGCCATTATTGGACTAGCGGGAGGTACACAGATACGCAGTATTTT
j_call: TRBJ2-7; v_call: TRBV4-1; d_call: TRBD2; cdr3_length: 15; cdr3_aa: CASSQTGTTSYEQYF; cdr3_nt: TGCGCCAGCAGCCAGACCGGGACTACCTCCTACGAGCAGTACTTC
j_call: TRBJ2-1; v_call: TRBV7-2; d_call: -; cdr3_length: 16; cdr3_aa: CASSFGASSLYNEQFF; cdr3_nt: TGTGCCAGCAGCTTCGGAGCTAGCAGTCTCTACAATGAGCAGTTCTTC
j_call: TRBJ2-7; v_call: TRBV7-3; d_call: -; cdr3_length: 15; cdr3_aa: CASSLTPDSTYEQYF; cdr3_nt: TGTGCCAGCAGCTTAACGCCCGACAGTACCTACGAGCAGTACTTC
j_call: TRBJ2-7; v_call: TRBV28; d_call: TRBD1; cdr3_length: 14; cdr3_aa: CASRRGGQGYEQYF; cdr3_nt: TGTGCCAGCAGAAGGGGGGGACAGGGGTACGAGCAGTACTTC
j_call: TRBJ1-1; v_call: TRBV2; d_call: -; cdr3_length: 15; cdr3_aa: CASSEWGGAGTEAFF; cdr3_nt: TGTGCCAGCAGTGAGTGGGGGGGGGCTGGCACTGAAGCTTTCTTT
j_call: TRBJ2-1; v_call: TRBV10-3; d_call: -; cdr3_length: 13; cdr3_aa: CAIKPGSYNEQFF; cdr3_nt: TGTGCCATCAAGCCCGGCTCCTACAATGAGCAGTTCTTC
j_call: TRBJ1-2; v_call: TRBV7-2; d_call: -; cdr3_length: 14; cdr3_aa: CASSLKPASGGYTF; cdr3_nt: TGTGCCAGCAGCCTGAAGCCCGCTTCCGGGGGCTACACCTTC
j_call: TRBJ2-7; v_call: TRBV6-1; d_call: -; cdr3_length: 13; cdr3_aa: CASSDPGENEQYF; cdr3_nt: TGTGCCAGCAGTGACCCGGGGGAGAACGAGCAGTACTTC
j_call: TRBJ2-7; v_call: TRBV5-1; d_call: TRBD1; cdr3_length: 13; cdr3_aa: CASSLAGTEEQYF; cdr3_nt: TGCGCCAGCAGCTTGGCCGGGACAGAGGAGCAGTACTTC
j_call: TRBJ2-5; v_call: TRBV18; d_call: -; cdr3_length: 12; cdr3_aa: CASSLIEETQYF; cdr3_nt: TGTGCCAGCTCACTGATAGAAGAGACCCAGTACTTC
j_call: TRBJ2-1; v_call: TRBV21-1; d_call: -; cdr3_length: 16; cdr3_aa: CASSKAGAGWYNEQFF; cdr3_nt: TGTGCCAGCAGCAAAGCAGGGGCGGGATGGTACAATGAGCAGTTCTTC
j_call: TRBJ2-1; v_call: TRBV4-3; d_call: -; cdr3_length: 15; cdr3_aa: CASSQAPGEGNEQFF; cdr3_nt: TGCGCCAGCAGCCAAGCGCCGGGAGAGGGCAATGAGCAGTTCTTC
j_call: TRBJ2-5; v_call: TRBV7-8; d_call: -; cdr3_length: 14; cdr3_aa: CASSLRGSGETQYF; cdr3_nt: TGTGCCAGCAGCTTAAGGGGGTCGGGCGAGACCCAGTACTTC
j_call: TRBJ1-3; v_call: TRBV28; d_call: TRBD1; cdr3_length: 14; cdr3_aa: CASSARDRGNTIYF; cdr3_nt: TGTGCCAGCAGTGCCCGGGACAGGGGGAACACCATATATTTT
j_call: TRBJ2-7; v_call: TRBV18; d_call: TRBD2; cdr3_length: 15; cdr3_aa: CASSPLREGLDEQYF; cdr3_nt: TGTGCCAGCTCACCCCTTCGGGAGGGCCTAGACGAGCAGTACTTC
j_call: TRBJ1-1; v_call: TRBV5-1; d_call: -; cdr3_length: 15; cdr3_aa: CASSLGNRENTEAFF; cdr3_nt: TGCGCCAGCAGCTTGGGGAACAGGGAGAACACTGAAGCTTTCTTT
j_call: TRBJ2-7; v_call: TRBV6-6; d_call: -; cdr3_length: 13; cdr3_aa: CASNGRLEGEQYF; cdr3_nt: TGTGCCAGCAACGGAAGGCTAGAGGGCGAGCAGTACTTC
j_call: TRBJ1-3; v_call: TRBV30; d_call: -; cdr3_length: 17; cdr3_aa: CAWRTKGGFSSGNTIYF; cdr3_nt: TGTGCCTGGAGAACTAAGGGGGGGTTTAGCTCTGGAAACACCATATATTTT
j_call: TRBJ2-6; v_call: TRBV7-2; d_call: -; cdr3_length: 14; cdr3_aa: CASSPTTTQSVLTF; cdr3_nt: TGTGCCAGCAGCCCAACCACCACTCAATCCGTCCTGACTTTC
j_call: TRBJ2-2; v_call: TRBV4-3; d_call: -; cdr3_length: 17; cdr3_aa: CASSQDWRQENTGELFF; cdr3_nt: TGCGCCAGCAGCCAAGATTGGAGACAGGAGAACACCGGGGAGCTGTTTTTT
j_call: TRBJ1-1; v_call: TRBV2; d_call: TRBD1; cdr3_length: 14; cdr3_aa: CASSGDGQVPIAFF; cdr3_nt: TGTGCCAGCAGTGGGGATGGACAGGTCCCGATAGCTTTCTTT
j_call: TRBJ1-1; v_call: TRBV28; d_call: -; cdr3_length: 12; cdr3_aa: CASIASNTEAFF; cdr3_nt: TGTGCCAGCATCGCGTCGAACACTGAAGCTTTCTTT
j_call: TRBJ2-4; v_call: TRBV18; d_call: TRBD1; cdr3_length: 14; cdr3_aa: CASSPQRQGNIQYF; cdr3_nt: TGTGCCAGCTCACCACAACGACAGGGAAACATTCAGTACTTC
j_call: TRBJ1-1; v_call: TRBV6-5; d_call: -; cdr3_length: 15; cdr3_aa: CASSYWGVRDTEAFF; cdr3_nt: TGTGCCAGCAGTTACTGGGGGGTAAGGGACACTGAAGCTTTCTTT
j_call: TRBJ2-7; v_call: TRBV5-6; d_call: -; cdr3_length: 16; cdr3_aa: CASSPLQPGFEGGQYF; cdr3_nt: TGTGCCAGCAGCCCCTTACAGCCGGGGTTTGAAGGGGGGCAGTACTTC
j_call: TRBJ1-2; v_call: TRBV6-6; d_call: -; cdr3_length: 15; cdr3_aa: CASTVAGLLNYGYTF; cdr3_nt: TGTGCCAGCACAGTTGCAGGCCTGTTAAACTATGGCTACACCTTC
j_call: TRBJ2-1; v_call: TRBV13; d_call: -; cdr3_length: 14; cdr3_aa: CASSQIGSRNEQFF; cdr3_nt: TGTGCCAGCAGCCAAATCGGGAGCCGCAATGAGCAGTTCTTC
j_call: TRBJ1-6; v_call: TRBV10-3; d_call: TRBD1; cdr3_length: 15; cdr3_aa: CAISESDRDNSPLHF; cdr3_nt: TGTGCCATCAGTGAGTCCGACAGGGATAATTCACCCCTCCACTTT
j_call: TRBJ1-2; v_call: TRBV7-9; d_call: -; cdr3_length: 14; cdr3_aa: CASSVDGPNYGYTF; cdr3_nt: TGTGCCAGCAGCGTCGATGGCCCCAACTATGGCTACACCTTC
j_call: TRBJ1-1; v_call: TRBV2; d_call: -; cdr3_length: 15; cdr3_aa: CASSEGTGFPPQAFF; cdr3_nt: TGTGCCAGCAGTGAAGGTACAGGGTTTCCCCCCCAAGCTTTCTTT
j_call: TRBJ1-3; v_call: TRBV10-3; d_call: TRBD1; cdr3_length: 14; cdr3_aa: CAISEGQGRNTIYF; cdr3_nt: TGTGCCATCAGCGAGGGACAGGGTAGGAACACCATATATTTT
j_call: TRBJ1-1; v_call: TRBV4-1; d_call: TRBD1; cdr3_length: 15; cdr3_aa: CASSQPLKYRGTAFF; cdr3_nt: TGCGCCAGCAGCCAGCCCCTAAAGTACAGGGGGACGGCTTTCTTT
j_call: TRBJ2-1; v_call: TRBV11-2; d_call: TRBD2; cdr3_length: 15; cdr3_aa: CASRRTSGRFDEQFF; cdr3_nt: TGTGCCAGCAGGCGGACTAGCGGGAGATTCGATGAGCAGTTCTTC
j_call: TRBJ2-3; v_call: TRBV7-7; d_call: -; cdr3_length: 14; cdr3_aa: CASSPSLSTDTQYF; cdr3_nt: TGTGCTAGCAGCCCAAGCCTCAGCACAGATACGCAGTATTTT